The clone carrying this T cell receptor (beta chain) was picked up a small number of times. Its antigen remains unidentified. CDR1 is ENHRY and CDR2 is SYGVKD in the germline V gene. Losses at the gene ends were 5 bases for V and 6 bases for J; bases not matched to a gene: 14. This CDR3 spans 16 amino acids. The data were obtained in a study of cytomegalovirus exposure and HLA in healthy donors. Study-level points and caveats: Reportedly, cytomegalovirus status was diagnosed with high sensitivity and specificity. Three CMV-associated chains proved CMV antigen-specific in vitro. Solely CMV serostatus was available to characterize immune exposure.

Researchers ran the PCR with 60 Vbeta and 13 Jbeta primers. TCRdb's copy holds only in-frame clones and misses some; the assay was immunoSEQ multiplex PCR. Of about 130,000 clones listed, about 74% were seen once; the top ten hold approximately 6.3%. The V and J genes are TRBV10-3 and TRBJ2-7; 9 bases fit TRBD1. The TCR sequence derives from a man aged 40-49 years in good health and CMV-seropositive. Sequenced sample: PBMCs. CDR3 region: CAISPIATGGQVEQYF. DNA of the CDR3: TGTGCCATCAGTCCGATCGCGACAGGGGGTCAAGTCGAGCAGTACTTC.